The 23 T cell receptor beta chains below come from one sample, sequenced in a study of CD8 T cells in Susac syndrome. It was with random hexamers that about 0.45 to 1 ug RNA was reverse transcribed. TCRdb reanalysed the immunoSEQ multiplex PCR reads using MiXCR and keeps one entry per CDR3 protein. This sample carries under 150,000 distinct CDR3 sequences, around 94% of them seen once, and the ten largest clones take over 0.25%. Sequenced input: CD8+ T cells from PBMCs. The receptors here all came from a human donor in good health.

This clonotype was seen more than once but under ten times. The V gene is TRBV5-4, the J gene TRBJ2-7; D unresolved. The germline V gene has CDR1 SGHNT and CDR2 YYREEE (reference sequence). V was clipped by 5 bases and J by 3 bases, with 6 bases between them. This CDR3 spans 11 amino acids. CDR3 nucleotide sequence: TGTGCCAGCAGTTTAGACTACGAGCAGTACTTC. It encodes CASSLDYEQYF.

The chain couples TRBV5-4 to TRBJ2-7; a possible D gene is TRBD2 (6 bases). The CDR3 extends over 11 amino acids. Germline CDR1 reads SGHNT; CDR2 reads YYREEE (reference sequence). Trimming stripped 4 bases from V and 6 bases from J, with 8 bases between. The CDR3 protein is CASSRSGEQYF. In DNA, the CDR3 is TGTGCCAGCAGCCGTAGCGGCGAGCAGTACTTC.

J is TRBJ1-5 and V is TRBV12-3 or TRBV12-4, with 11 bases matching TRBD1. There are 14 residues in the CDR3. The J segment lost 6 bases and the V segment lost 6 bases, leaving 4 bases of the junction unmatched. This CDR3 reads CASSLGTGGQPQHF. The CDR3 DNA is TGTGCCAGCAGCTTGGGGACAGGGGGTCAGCCCCAGCATTTT.

The sample holds one count of this clonotype. The J gene is TRBJ1-2, the V gene TRBV12-5; D is undetermined. CDR1 is LGHNT and CDR2 is FRNRAP in the germline V gene. V lost 0 bases to trimming and J lost 4 bases, with 12 bases between them. The CDR3 sequence is 15 residues long. CDR3 region: CASGLVSSVLYGYTF. DNA of the CDR3: TGTGCTAGTGGTTTGGTAAGCTCGGTCCTCTATGGCTACACCTTC.

The chain recombines TRBV6-5 with TRBJ2-5, with D maybe TRBD2 (6 bases). Trimming took 7 bases from V and 2 from J, leaving 14 bases between them. The germline V gene encodes CDR1 MNHEY and CDR2 SVGAGI. The CDR3 covers 14 residues. The CDR3 protein is CASTQLTSQETQYF. In nucleotides, the CDR3 is TGTGCCAGCACTCAACTGACTAGTCAAGAGACCCAGTACTTC.

The CDR3 region has the DNA TGTGCCAGCAGTGACAGGGGAGGCAATCAGCCCCAGCATTTT. Its translation: CASSDRGGNQPQHF. V gene TRBV25-1 combines with J gene TRBJ1-5; the D gene is possibly TRBD1 (6 bases). Germline lookup yields CDR1 MGHDK and CDR2 SYGVNS. Trimming took off 3 bases at V and 2 bases at J, with 8 bases between the two ends. The CDR3 is 14 residues long.

CDR3 loop: CASTLTGGWAQHF. The CDR3 DNA follows: TGTGCCAGCACTTTAACAGGGGGCTGGGCCCAGCATTTT. This chain links TRBV6-2 or TRBV6-3 with TRBJ1-5; 9 bases line up with TRBD1. CDR1 is MNHEY, CDR2 SVGEGT, per germline. J was trimmed by 11 bases and V by 7 bases; bases with no gene match: 9. The CDR3 length is 13 residues.

Only one count was recorded for this clonotype. The J gene is TRBJ2-7, the V gene TRBV3-1; D is uncertain. CDR1 is LGHDT, CDR2 YNNKEL, per germline (reference sequence). The germline V and J ends were trimmed by 0 bases and 4 bases, with 4 bases remaining between them. CDR3 length equals 12 residues. CDR3 sequence: CASSQDVYEQYF. The CDR3 DNA reads TGTGCCAGCAGCCAAGATGTGTACGAGCAGTACTTC.

This clonotype occurred a few times. The chain has TRBV27 and TRBJ2-1; D is unclear. V was shortened by 0 bases and J by 8 bases, with 2 bases between the two germline ends. The CDR3 length is 11 residues. Germline-derived CDR1 and CDR2 are MNHEY and SMNVEV (reference sequence). CDR3 bases: TGTGCCAGCAGTTTATCGGATGAGCAGTTCTTC. Translation gives CASSLSDEQFF.

The CDR3 bases are TGTGCCAGCAGCATCCGGACAGGGTCGGTCCTGACTTTC. It translates to CASSIRTGSVLTF. The chain joins TRBV13 to TRBJ2-6; 8 bases line up with TRBD1. Germline lookup yields CDR1 PRHDT and CDR2 FYEKMQ (reference sequence). V lost 5 bases to trimming and J lost 13 bases; unmatched junction nucleotides: 7. This CDR3 has 13 residues.

This rearrangement joins TRBV4-3 to TRBJ1-5; tentative D call: TRBD1 (5 bases). Germline V gives CDR1 LGHNA, CDR2 YSLEER. The CDR3 covers 15 residues. Trimming left V 0 bases short and J 6 bases short, with 12 bases between. The DNA of the CDR3 is TGCGCCAGCAGCCAAGATCCGGCAGGGAGTCAGCCCCAGCATTTT. Translated, it gives CASSQDPAGSQPQHF.

This sequence joins TRBV12-3 or TRBV12-4 and TRBJ1-2; 7 positions match TRBD1. This CDR3 region has 14 residues. V lost 5 bases and J lost 4; bases outside the gene matches: 7. CDR3 protein: CASSLGGGSYGYTF. The CDR3 nucleotides are TGTGCCAGCAGTCTCGGAGGGGGCTCCTATGGCTACACCTTC.

This clonotype was observed a single time. The rearrangement uses TRBV4-2 and TRBJ2-2; a weak D match, TRBD2 (6 bases). Trimming cost V 1 base and J 6 bases, with 12 bases left between them. Germline lookup yields CDR1 LGHNA and CDR2 YNFKEQ. The CDR3 contains 15 residues. The CDR3 bases are TGTGCCAGCAGCCAAGCGGAGGGAAGGTCCGGGGAGCTGTTTTTT. As protein: CASSQAEGRSGELFF.

This sequence joins TRBV20-1 and TRBJ2-1, with 9 positions matching TRBD2. The CDR3 sequence is 16 residues long. Unmatched junction bases numbered 12, after V lost 1 base and J lost 8 bases. Germline values: CDR1 DFQATT, CDR2 SNEGSKA (reference sequence). This CDR3 is CSARAKAGGVRYEQFF. The CDR3 nucleotides are TGCAGTGCTAGAGCGAAAGCGGGAGGAGTTAGGTATGAGCAGTTCTTC.

There are a few counts of this clonotype. The J gene is TRBJ2-1, the V gene TRBV15; a weak D match, TRBD2 (5 bases). Germline V CDR1 and CDR2: LNHNV, YYDKDF (reference sequence). This CDR3 has 11 residues. Trimming pared 11 bases from V and 4 bases from J, leaving 9 bases between. The CDR3 protein is CAAGGYNEQFF. CDR3 DNA sequence: TGTGCCGCGGGTGGGTACAATGAGCAGTTCTTC.

J is TRBJ2-4 and V is TRBV6-5, with D perhaps matching TRBD1 (6 bases). Trimming pared 4 bases from V and 8 bases from J, leaving 15 bases between. This CDR3 has 14 residues. The V gene's germline CDR1 is MNHEY and CDR2 SVGAGI. CDR3 in DNA: TGTGCCAGCAGTTCCCCTGACAGGCCGGACATTCAGTACTTC. Its translation is CASSSPDRPDIQYF.

The chain joins TRBV4-2 to TRBJ2-6, with no clear D. The CDR3 has 14 amino acids. The germline gives CDR1 LGHNA, CDR2 YNFKEQ. V was clipped by 0 bases and J by 4 bases, with 4 bases between them. The CDR3 DNA sequence: TGTGCCAGCAGCCAAGATCCCGGGGCCAACGTCCTGACTTTC. It yields the protein CASSQDPGANVLTF.

V and J are TRBV12-3 or TRBV12-4 and TRBJ2-1; no clear D gene. The V gene lost 0 bases and the J gene lost 9 bases, with 12 bases spanning the gap. This CDR3 region has 14 residues. CDR3 protein: CASSLASTQLEQFF. As DNA, the CDR3 is TGTGCCAGCAGTTTAGCCTCGACTCAACTTGAGCAGTTCTTC.

The chain recombines TRBV27 with TRBJ2-2; D gene ambiguous. The length of the CDR3 is 14 residues. The germline V gene has CDR1 MNHEY and CDR2 SMNVEV (reference sequence). Trimming left V 8 bases short and J 2 bases short, with 12 bases between. The CDR3 loop reads CASGMRRNTGELFF. CDR3 nucleotide sequence: TGTGCCAGCGGAATGAGGCGAAACACCGGGGAGCTGTTTTTT.

CDR3: CASSSGEPQETQYF. The DNA of the CDR3 is TGCGCCAGCAGCTCGGGGGAACCTCAAGAGACCCAGTACTTC. The chain is built from TRBV5-1 and TRBJ2-5, with D maybe TRBD2 (6 bases). The CDR3 spans 14 residues. CDR1 and CDR2 (germline): SGHRS, YFSETQ. Trimming stripped 3 bases from V and 2 bases from J, with 11 bases between.

This chain connects TRBV9 to TRBJ1-2; D ambiguous. In germline, CDR1 is SGDLS, CDR2 YYNGEE. The CDR3 runs to 16 residues. The ends were cut back, 2 bases at V and 1 base at J, with 15 bases in the middle. CDR3 nucleotides: TGTGCCAGCAGCGTTGAATCGGCCGGAATTAACTATGGCTACACCTTC. It yields the protein CASSVESAGINYGYTF.

This rearrangement joins TRBV20-1 to TRBJ2-7; 8 positions match TRBD2. Germline CDR1 and CDR2: DFQATT and SNEGSKA (reference sequence). With 5 bases clipped from V and 3 bases from J, the junction kept 3 bases outside the gene matches. The CDR3 has 12 amino acids. The CDR3 coding sequence is TGCAGTGCTGGTACTAGCGGCTACGAGCAGTACTTC. This gives the protein CSAGTSGYEQYF.

The chain links TRBV18 to TRBJ2-2; 7 positions match TRBD1. CDR3 length: 11 residues. Germline CDR1 KGHSH, CDR2 LQKENI. The CDR3 nucleotides read TGTGCGACAGGGATCGACGGGGAGCTGTTTTTT. Protein sequence: CATGIDGELFF.